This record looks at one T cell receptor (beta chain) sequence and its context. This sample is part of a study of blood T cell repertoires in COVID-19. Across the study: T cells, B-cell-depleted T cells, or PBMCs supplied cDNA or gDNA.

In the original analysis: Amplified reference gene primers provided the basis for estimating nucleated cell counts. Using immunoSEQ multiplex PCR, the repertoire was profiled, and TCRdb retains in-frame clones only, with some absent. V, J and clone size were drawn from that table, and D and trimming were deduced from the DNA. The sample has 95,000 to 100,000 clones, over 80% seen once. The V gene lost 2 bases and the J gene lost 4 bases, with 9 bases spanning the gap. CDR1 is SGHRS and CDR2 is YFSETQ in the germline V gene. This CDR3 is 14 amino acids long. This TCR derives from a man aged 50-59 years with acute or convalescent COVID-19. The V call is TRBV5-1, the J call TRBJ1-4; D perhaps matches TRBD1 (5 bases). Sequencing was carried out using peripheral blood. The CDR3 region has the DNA TGCGCCAGCAGCTTTGGGCAGGGTAATGAAAAACTGTTTTTT. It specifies CASSFGQGNEKLFF.